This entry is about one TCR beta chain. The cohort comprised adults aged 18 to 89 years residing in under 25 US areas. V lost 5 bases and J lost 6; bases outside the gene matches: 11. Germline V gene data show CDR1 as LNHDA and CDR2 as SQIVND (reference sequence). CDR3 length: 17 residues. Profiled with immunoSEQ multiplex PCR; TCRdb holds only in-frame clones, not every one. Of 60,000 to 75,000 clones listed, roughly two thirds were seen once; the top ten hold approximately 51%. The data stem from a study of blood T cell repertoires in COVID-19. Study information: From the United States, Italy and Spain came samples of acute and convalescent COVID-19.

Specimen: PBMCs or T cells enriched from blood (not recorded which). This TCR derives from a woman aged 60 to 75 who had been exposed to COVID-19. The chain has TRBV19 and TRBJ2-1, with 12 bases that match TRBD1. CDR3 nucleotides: TGTGCCAGTAGTCCCGGGACAGGGGGCCGAGGGGGCAATGAGCAGTTCTTC. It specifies CASSPGTGGRGGNEQFF.